This T cell receptor (beta chain) emerged from a study of shared clonotypes between healthy human individuals. Regarding the study as a whole: Four donors shared around 5.1% of their naive CD4 clonotypes. Inspection by rarefaction showed sorted-subset sequencing to be incomplete despite large depth.

With regard to this clone: The antigen is undetermined. Other DNA variants within this sample encode the same CDR3.

Study processing details: ImmunoSEQ sequences covered only the junction and lacked quality scores; filtering therefore differed. TCRdb's table, derived via immunoSEQ multiplex PCR, lists solely in-frame clones and lacks some. That table furnishes V, J and clone size, whereas the DNA furnished D and trimming. The sample records around 2,000,000 clones, about 95% being singletons. The investigators split CD4+ cells into a CD45RA+ naive subset and a CD45RA-negative memory subset. V was cut by 2 bases and J by 0 bases, with 11 bases left in between. CDR1 is MNHNY and CDR2 is SVGAGI in the germline V gene (reference sequence). The CDR3 totals 15 residues.

This clonotype originated in a man in his late teens or twenties in good health. Sample: naive CD4+ T cells sorted from blood. The subset is: CD45RA+ positively selected. The chain links TRBV6-6 to TRBJ2-7; D is possibly TRBD1 or TRBD2 (5 bases each). Here the CDR3 reads CASSYLAGSSYEQYF. Here the CDR3 DNA reads TGTGCCAGCAGTTACCTGGCAGGGAGCTCCTACGAGCAGTACTTC.